The present T cell receptor beta chain was sequenced within a study of control samples from healthy donors and cancer patients. Method: immunoSEQ multiplex PCR; TCRdb's copy keeps in-frame clones and lacks some. The sample yields some 130,000 clones, about 93% seen once. Looked up from germline, CDR1 is SGHRS and CDR2 is YFSETQ. This CDR3 comprises 14 residues. V lost 0 bases to trimming and J lost 4 bases, with 10 bases between them. The chain uses TRBV5-1 and TRBJ1-1, with D tentatively TRBD1 (6 bases). The receptor comes from a man aged 35-49 years in good health. The specimen sequenced was blood. The CDR3 nucleotides read TGCGCCAGCAGCTTGGTTCAGGGGCGCACTGAAGCTTTCTTT. Translated: CASSLVQGRTEAFF.